This TCR beta chain was retrieved from a study of T-cell memory formation after mild COVID-19. Study context: Largely donor-specific sequence clusters came from a couple of donors.

Study-wide findings and caveats: Confirmation was lacking for SARS-CoV-2 specificity of second-wave clones that peaked on day 37. Contracting clones from day 15 to 85 showed balanced CD4/CD8; later expanders favored CD4+.

The TCR alpha and TCR beta cDNA libraries, bearing sample barcodes and UMIs, were generated by 5'RACE using constant-segment primers. One entry per CDR3 protein results from TCRdb running MiXCR on the 5' RACE reads. The table lists about 44,000 distinct CDR3 sequences, 6.6% of them singletons. The V and J ends lost 5 bases and 4 bases respectively, with 22 bases between them. The CDR3 sequence is 16 residues long. Looked up from germline, CDR1 is SGHRS and CDR2 is YFSETQ. This clonotype has ten or more counts. The antigen is undetermined. The sample comprised PBMCs or a T cell subset sorted from them (not recorded which). The source of this sequence is an adult who had mild COVID-19 (a few samples of this study predate the infection). Cell type and time point are not known. The chain carries TRBV5-1 and TRBJ2-7; possibly TRBD1 for D (6 bases). For the CDR3, the DNA is TGCGCCAGCAGAGCTGCGCTAGACAGGCGACGATACGAGCAGTACTTC. This sequence encodes CASRAALDRRRYEQYF.